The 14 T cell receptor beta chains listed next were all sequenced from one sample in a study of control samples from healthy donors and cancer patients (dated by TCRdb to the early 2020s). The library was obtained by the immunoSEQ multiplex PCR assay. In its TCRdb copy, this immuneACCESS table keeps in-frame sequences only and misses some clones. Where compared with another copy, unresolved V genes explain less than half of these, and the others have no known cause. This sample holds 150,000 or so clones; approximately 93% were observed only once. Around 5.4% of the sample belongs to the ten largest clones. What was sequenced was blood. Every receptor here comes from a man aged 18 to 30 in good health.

CDR3 nucleotide sequence: TGTGCCAGCAGCCCCGGCCAGTTACTCTATCAGCCCCAGCATTTT. Encoded protein: CASSPGQLLYQPQHF. The chain joins TRBV2 to TRBJ1-5; no reliable D call. The V and J ends lost 6 bases and 5 bases respectively, with 17 bases between them. Germline V lookup: CDR1 SNHLY, CDR2 FYNNEI. This CDR3 has 15 residues.

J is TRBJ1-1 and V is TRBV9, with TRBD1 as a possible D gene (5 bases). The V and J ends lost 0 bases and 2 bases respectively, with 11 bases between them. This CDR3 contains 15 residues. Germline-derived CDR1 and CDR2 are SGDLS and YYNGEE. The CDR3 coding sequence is TGTGCCAGCAGCGTAGCCGGGGGTGACAACACTGAAGCTTTCTTT. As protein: CASSVAGGDNTEAFF.

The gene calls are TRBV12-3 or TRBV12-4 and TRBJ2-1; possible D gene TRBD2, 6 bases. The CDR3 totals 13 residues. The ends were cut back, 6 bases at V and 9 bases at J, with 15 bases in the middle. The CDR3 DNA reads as TGTGCCAGCAGCCTTAGCGGTGGAATTGAGCAGTTCTTC. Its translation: CASSLSGGIEQFF.

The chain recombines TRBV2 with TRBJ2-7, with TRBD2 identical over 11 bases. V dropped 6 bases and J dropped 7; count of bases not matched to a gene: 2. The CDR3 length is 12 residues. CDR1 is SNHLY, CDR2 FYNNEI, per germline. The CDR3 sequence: CASRLAGGEQYF. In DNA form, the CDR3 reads TGTGCCAGCAGGCTAGCGGGGGGTGAGCAGTACTTC. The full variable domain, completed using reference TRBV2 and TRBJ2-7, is EPEVTQTPSHQVTQMGQEVILRCVPISNHLYFYWYRQILGQKVEFLVSFYNNEISEKSEIFDDQFSVERPDGSNFTLKIRSTKLEDSAMYFCASRLAGGEQYFGPGTRLTVT.

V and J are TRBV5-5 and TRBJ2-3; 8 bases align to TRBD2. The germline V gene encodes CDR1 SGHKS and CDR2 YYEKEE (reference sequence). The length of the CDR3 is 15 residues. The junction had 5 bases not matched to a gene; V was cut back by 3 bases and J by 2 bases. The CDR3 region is CASSSGGADTDTQYF. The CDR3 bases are TGTGCCAGCAGCTCCGGGGGGGCGGACACAGATACGCAGTATTTT.

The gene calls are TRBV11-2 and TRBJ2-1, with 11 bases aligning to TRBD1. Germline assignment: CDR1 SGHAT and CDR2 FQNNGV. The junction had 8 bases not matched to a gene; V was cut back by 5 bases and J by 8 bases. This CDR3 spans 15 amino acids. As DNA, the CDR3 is TGTGCCAGCAGCGTTCCGGGACAGGGGGTCCATGAGCAGTTCTTC. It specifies CASSVPGQGVHEQFF.

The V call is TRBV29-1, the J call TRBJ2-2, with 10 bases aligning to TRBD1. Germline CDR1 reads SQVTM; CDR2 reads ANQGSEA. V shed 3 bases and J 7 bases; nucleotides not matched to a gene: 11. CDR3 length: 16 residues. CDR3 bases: TGCAGCGTTGATAGTCCGGGACAGGGGCGAGTCGGGGAGCTGTTTTTT. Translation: CSVDSPGQGRVGELFF.

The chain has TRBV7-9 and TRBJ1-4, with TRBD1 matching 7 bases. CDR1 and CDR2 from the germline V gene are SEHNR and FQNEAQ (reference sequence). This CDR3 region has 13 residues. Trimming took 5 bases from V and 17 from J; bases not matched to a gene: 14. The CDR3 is CASSLGQEGIIFF. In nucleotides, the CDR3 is TGTGCCAGCAGCCTAGGACAGGAGGGCATCATATTTTTT. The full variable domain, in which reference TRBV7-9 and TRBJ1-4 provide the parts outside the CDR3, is DTGVSQNPRHKITKRGQNVTFRCDPISEHNRLYWYRQTLGQGPEFLTYFQNEAQLEKSRLLSDRFSAERPKGSFSTLEIQRTEQGDSAMYLCASSLGQEGIIFFGSGTQLSVL.

This CDR3 reads CASSTRRTGTYNEKLFF. CDR3 in DNA: TGTGCCAGCAGTACACGACGGACCGGAACATATAATGAAAAACTGTTTTTT. The V gene is TRBV6-2 or TRBV6-3, the J gene TRBJ1-4; D unresolved. Trimming pared 5 bases from V and 4 bases from J, leaving 20 bases between. CDR1 and CDR2 (germline): MNHEY, SVGEGT. The CDR3 has 17 amino acids.

The CDR3 spells CASSYRLRDRGPLNTEAFF. The DNA for the CDR3 is TGTGCCAGCAGTTACAGATTACGGGACAGGGGCCCCCTGAACACTGAAGCTTTCTTT. The chain couples TRBV6-2 or TRBV6-3 to TRBJ1-1; 10 bases are shared with TRBD1. This CDR3 contains 19 residues. V lost 2 bases, J lost 0 bases, and 12 bases stayed unmatched. Germline lookup yields CDR1 MNHEY and CDR2 SVGEGT.

The CDR3 spells CASSLVGTATDTQYF. DNA of the CDR3: TGTGCCAGCAGCTTGGTAGGGACAGCCACAGATACGCAGTATTTT. The V gene is TRBV7-2, the J gene TRBJ2-3; 7 nucleotides line up with TRBD1. The CDR3 has 15 residues. Looked up from germline, CDR1 is SGHTA and CDR2 is FQGNSA. V lost 3 bases to trimming and J lost 2 bases; unmatched junction nucleotides: 5.

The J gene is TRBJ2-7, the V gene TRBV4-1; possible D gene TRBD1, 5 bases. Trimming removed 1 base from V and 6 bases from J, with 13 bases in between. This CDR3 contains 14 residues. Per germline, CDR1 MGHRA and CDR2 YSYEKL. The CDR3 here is CASSQGVGVSEQYF. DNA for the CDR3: TGCGCCAGCAGCCAAGGGGTAGGGGTCAGCGAGCAGTACTTC.

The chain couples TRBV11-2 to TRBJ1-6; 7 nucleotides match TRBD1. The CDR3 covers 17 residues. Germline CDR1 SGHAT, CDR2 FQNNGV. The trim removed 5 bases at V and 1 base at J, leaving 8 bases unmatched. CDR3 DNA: TGTGCCAGCAGCCCAAATACAGGGGCTTCCTATAATTCACCCCTCCACTTT. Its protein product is CASSPNTGASYNSPLHF.

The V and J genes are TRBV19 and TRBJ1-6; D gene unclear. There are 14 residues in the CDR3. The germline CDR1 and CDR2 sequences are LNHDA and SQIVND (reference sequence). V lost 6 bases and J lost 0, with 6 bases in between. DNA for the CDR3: TGTGCCAGTAGACAGAGCTCCTATAATTCACCCCTCCACTTT. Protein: CASRQSSYNSPLHF.